This T cell receptor beta chain was recorded in a study of molecular identifiers for immune sequencing clone quantification. With 10%, 30% or 50% of RNA, roughly 17,000 to 1,000,000 naive CD8 T cells were sequenced. Germline CDR1 and CDR2: MRHNA and SNTAGT. Unmatched junction bases numbered 12, after V lost 0 bases and J lost 7 bases. The CDR3 is 18 residues long. Study-wide findings and caveats: Researchers reportedly could pick up spiked Jurkat TCR RNA from one cell mixed into one million naive cells.

TCRdb ran MiXCR on the PCR reads and lists one entry per CDR3 protein. The table includes 60,000 to 75,000 distinct CDR3 sequences, 15% to 20% detected once. This clonotype was seen repeatedly, ten times or more. What it binds is unknown. The source material was naive CD8+ T cells from blood, with Jurkat cell RNA spiked in. Described subset: FACS-sorted CD8+CD4-CCR7+CD45RA+ naive T cells. The clonotype was recovered from a human donor in good health. Some libraries in this study had Jurkat cell RNA spiked in. The chain carries TRBV6-4 and TRBJ2-1, with TRBD2 matching over 10 bases. CDR3 in DNA: TGTGCCAGCAGTGACTCGATAATGGCAGGGACTAGCGTAAATGAGCAGTTCTTC. Its translation is CASSDSIMAGTSVNEQFF.